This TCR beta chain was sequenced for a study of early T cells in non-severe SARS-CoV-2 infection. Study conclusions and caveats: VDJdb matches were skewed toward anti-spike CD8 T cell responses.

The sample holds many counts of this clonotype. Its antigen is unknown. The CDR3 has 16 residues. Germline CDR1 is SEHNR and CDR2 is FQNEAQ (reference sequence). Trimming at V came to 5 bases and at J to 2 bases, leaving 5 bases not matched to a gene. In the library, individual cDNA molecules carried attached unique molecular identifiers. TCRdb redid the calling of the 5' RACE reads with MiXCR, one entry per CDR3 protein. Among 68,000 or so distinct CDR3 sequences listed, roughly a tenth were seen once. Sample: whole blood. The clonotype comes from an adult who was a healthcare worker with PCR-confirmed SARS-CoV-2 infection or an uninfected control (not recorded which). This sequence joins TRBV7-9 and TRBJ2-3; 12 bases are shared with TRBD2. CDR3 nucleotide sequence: TGTGCCAGCAGCCCCGGACTAGCGGGACCCACAGATACGCAGTATTTT. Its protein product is CASSPGLAGPTDTQYF.